A selection of T cell receptor beta chains follows, all from one sample in a study of T-cell memory formation after mild COVID-19. One entry per CDR3 protein results from TCRdb running MiXCR on the 5' RACE reads. The table records roughly 280,000 distinct CDR3 sequences, about 16% of them present only once. The sequenced sample was PBMCs or a T cell subset sorted from them (not recorded which). The receptor source for this set is a man aged 18 to 29 who had mild COVID-19 (a few samples of this study predate the infection). Cell type and time point are not known. Each CDR3 is given with its conserved first and last residue. The order of the fields is J gene, D gene, clone size, V gene, CDR3 protein, CDR3 DNA. The D gene is left open where the match is weak. Some rows mark clone size as missing; the rest say once, few, many or name a class of expanded clone.

J: TRBJ2-1; D: -; size: -; V: TRBV7-2; CDR3: CASSFKGSFDEQFF; DNA: TGTGCCAGCAGCTTCAAAGGAAGTTTTGATGAGCAGTTCTTC
J: TRBJ2-6; D: -; size: few; V: TRBV28; CDR3: CASSLASAGANVLTF; DNA: TGTGCCAGCAGTTTGGCCTCCGCTGGGGCCAACGTCCTGACTTTC
J: TRBJ1-5; D: -; size: -; V: TRBV28; CDR3: CASMQANQPQHF; DNA: TGTGCCAGCATGCAGGCAAATCAGCCCCAGCATTTT
J: TRBJ1-2; D: -; size: -; V: TRBV20-1; CDR3: CSALGPGASLYGYTF; DNA: TGCAGTGCTTTGGGACCGGGGGCAAGCCTTTATGGCTACACCTTC
J: TRBJ2-3; D: TRBD1; size: many; V: TRBV29-1; CDR3: CSVETGTGKDTQYF; DNA: TGCAGCGTGGAAACCGGGACAGGGAAGGATACGCAGTATTTT
J: TRBJ2-3; D: -; size: -; V: TRBV28; CDR3: CASKSGASGTDTQYF; DNA: TGTGCCAGCAAATCCGGGGCCTCAGGCACAGATACGCAGTATTTT
J: TRBJ2-5; D: -; size: -; V: TRBV4-3; CDR3: CASSQDPGTKETQYF; DNA: TGCGCCAGCAGCCAAGATCCGGGTACAAAAGAGACCCAGTACTTC
J: TRBJ2-5; D: -; size: few; V: TRBV20-1; CDR3: CSARDPQGWYQETQYF; DNA: TGCAGTGCTAGAGATCCCCAGGGGTGGTACCAAGAGACCCAGTACTTC
J: TRBJ2-3; D: TRBD2; size: -; V: TRBV9; CDR3: CASSGGLAGGGTDTQYF; DNA: TGTGCCAGCAGCGGTGGACTAGCGGGGGGGGGCACAGATACGCAGTATTTT
J: TRBJ2-1; D: -; size: -; V: TRBV6-5; CDR3: CASSTDRPAYNEQFF; DNA: TGTGCCAGCAGCACCGACAGGCCTGCCTACAATGAGCAGTTCTTC
J: TRBJ2-3; D: -; size: -; V: TRBV4-3; CDR3: CASSHPGEGDGDTQYF; DNA: TGCGCCAGCAGCCACCCCGGGGAGGGGGATGGAGATACGCAGTATTTT
J: TRBJ1-4; D: -; size: few; V: TRBV12-3/TRBV12-4; CDR3: CASTSSGRDEKLFF; DNA: TGTGCCAGCACTTCCTCAGGAAGGGATGAAAAACTGTTTTTT
J: TRBJ1-5; D: -; size: few; V: TRBV7-6; CDR3: CASSLGASNNQPQHF; DNA: TGTGCCAGCAGCTTAGGGGCCAGTAACAATCAGCCCCAGCATTTT
J: TRBJ2-1; D: -; size: -; V: TRBV4-3; CDR3: CASSLAWGNEQFF; DNA: TGCGCCAGCAGCCTGGCATGGGGGAATGAGCAGTTCTTC
J: TRBJ2-1; D: -; size: few; V: TRBV5-1; CDR3: CASSLKGGEYNEQFF; DNA: TGCGCCAGCAGCTTGAAAGGAGGCGAATACAATGAGCAGTTCTTC
J: TRBJ2-2; D: TRBD2; size: -; V: TRBV7-2; CDR3: CASSSFLAGGAGELFF; DNA: TGTGCCAGCAGCTCCTTTCTAGCGGGGGGAGCCGGGGAGCTGTTTTTT
J: TRBJ2-3; D: -; size: -; V: TRBV9; CDR3: CASSALADRVTQYF; DNA: TGTGCCAGCAGCGCTCTAGCGGACAGAGTTACGCAGTATTTT
J: TRBJ1-1; D: -; size: -; V: TRBV19; CDR3: CASSIVWGRREEGTEAFF; DNA: TGTGCCAGTAGTATAGTCTGGGGTCGCAGGGAGGAGGGCACTGAAGCTTTCTTT
J: TRBJ1-1; D: -; size: -; V: TRBV12-3/TRBV12-4; CDR3: CASSPVGFVEAFF; DNA: TGTGCCAGCAGCCCTGTAGGCTTTGTTGAAGCTTTCTTT
J: TRBJ1-1; D: -; size: -; V: TRBV5-1; CDR3: CASSLGPSSTEAFF; DNA: TGCGCCAGCAGCTTGGGTCCGTCTTCCACTGAAGCTTTCTTT
J: TRBJ2-7; D: -; size: -; V: TRBV5-6; CDR3: CASSFRGRYEQYF; DNA: TGTGCCAGCAGCTTCAGGGGTCGGTACGAGCAGTACTTC
J: TRBJ2-5; D: -; size: -; V: TRBV7-3; CDR3: CASSFVAGIQETQYF; DNA: TGTGCCAGCAGCTTTGTGGCGGGCATTCAAGAGACCCAGTACTTC
J: TRBJ2-6; D: -; size: -; V: TRBV7-2; CDR3: CASSLDRGANVLTF; DNA: TGTGCCAGCAGCTTAGATAGGGGGGCCAACGTCCTGACTTTC
J: TRBJ2-2; D: -; size: few; V: TRBV7-9; CDR3: CASSLEGELFF; DNA: TGTGCCAGCAGCTTAGAAGGGGAGCTGTTTTTT
J: TRBJ2-1; D: TRBD2; size: -; V: TRBV7-2; CDR3: CASSLVTGTSGWYEQFF; DNA: TGTGCCAGCAGCTTAGTAACCGGGACTAGCGGGTGGTATGAGCAGTTCTTC
J: TRBJ1-2; D: -; size: -; V: TRBV6-2/TRBV6-3; CDR3: CASSYMDYGYTF; DNA: TGTGCCAGCAGTTATATGGACTATGGCTACACCTTC
J: TRBJ2-3; D: -; size: -; V: TRBV7-3; CDR3: CASSSGINTDTQYF; DNA: TGTGCCAGCAGCTCCGGGATCAACACAGATACGCAGTATTTT
J: TRBJ1-2; D: -; size: -; V: TRBV11-2; CDR3: CASSSVRRQSIYGYTF; DNA: TGTGCCAGCAGCTCCGTTCGGCGTCAGTCCATCTATGGCTACACCTTC
J: TRBJ2-1; D: TRBD2; size: few; V: TRBV12-3/TRBV12-4; CDR3: CASSHGTSGAYEQFF; DNA: TGTGCCAGCAGCCACGGGACTAGCGGGGCCTATGAGCAGTTCTTC
J: TRBJ2-3; D: TRBD2; size: few; V: TRBV29-1; CDR3: CSVEAFSGGYTDTQYF; DNA: TGCAGCGTTGAAGCCTTTAGCGGGGGTTACACAGATACGCAGTATTTT
J: TRBJ1-1; D: -; size: -; V: TRBV7-9; CDR3: CASDLSGRLMNTEAFF; DNA: TGTGCCAGCGATCTATCCGGGAGATTAATGAACACTGAAGCTTTCTTT
J: TRBJ1-1; D: TRBD1; size: -; V: TRBV5-1; CDR3: CASSLAGDRLNTEAFF; DNA: TGCGCCAGCAGCTTGGCGGGGGACAGGCTGAACACTGAAGCTTTCTTT
J: TRBJ2-7; D: TRBD2; size: many; V: TRBV7-2; CDR3: CASSLGGGPYEQYF; DNA: TGTGCCAGCAGCTTGGGCGGGGGACCCTACGAGCAGTACTTC
J: TRBJ1-6; D: -; size: few; V: TRBV5-1; CDR3: CASSLDDETPLHF; DNA: TGCGCCAGCAGCTTGGACGACGAGACCCCCCTCCACTTT
J: TRBJ1-4; D: -; size: -; V: TRBV25-1; CDR3: CASSEYGIQLFF; DNA: TGTGCCAGCAGTGAATATGGCATACAGCTGTTTTTT
J: TRBJ2-7; D: TRBD1; size: many; V: TRBV4-3; CDR3: CASSQARGLTYEQYF; DNA: TGCGCCAGCAGCCAAGCTAGGGGGCTAACGTACGAGCAGTACTTC
J: TRBJ2-2; D: -; size: -; V: TRBV4-3; CDR3: CASSLYRVNTGELFF; DNA: TGCGCCAGCAGCCTATACAGGGTGAACACCGGGGAGCTGTTTTTT
J: TRBJ2-3; D: -; size: few; V: TRBV20-1; CDR3: CSASSGGFSDTQYF; DNA: TGCAGTGCTAGCTCTGGAGGGTTTTCAGATACGCAGTATTTT
J: TRBJ1-2; D: -; size: -; V: TRBV7-8; CDR3: CASSFGQKHGYTF; DNA: TGTGCCAGCAGCTTTGGGCAGAAGCATGGCTACACCTTC
J: TRBJ2-2; D: TRBD1; size: few; V: TRBV12-3/TRBV12-4; CDR3: CASTHRGLNTGELFF; DNA: TGTGCCAGCACCCACAGGGGCTTGAACACCGGGGAGCTGTTTTTT
J: TRBJ2-7; D: -; size: -; V: TRBV5-5; CDR3: CASSLITTEQYF; DNA: TGTGCCAGCAGCTTAATCACCACCGAGCAGTACTTC
J: TRBJ2-1; D: TRBD2; size: -; V: TRBV12-3/TRBV12-4; CDR3: CASRQHLAGGRIDEQFF; DNA: TGTGCCAGCAGGCAGCACCTAGCGGGGGGGCGCATAGATGAGCAGTTCTTC
J: TRBJ2-3; D: TRBD2; size: -; V: TRBV18; CDR3: CASSPPTSGGVDTQYF; DNA: TGTGCCAGCTCACCACCGACTAGCGGGGGTGTGGATACGCAGTATTTT
J: TRBJ2-5; D: TRBD2; size: few; V: TRBV6-2/TRBV6-3; CDR3: CASSPWTSGPETQYF; DNA: TGTGCCAGCAGCCCTTGGACTAGCGGACCAGAGACCCAGTACTTC
J: TRBJ1-1; D: -; size: -; V: TRBV10-3; CDR3: CAIKRGNTEAFF; DNA: TGTGCCATCAAAAGGGGGAACACTGAAGCTTTCTTT
J: TRBJ1-5; D: -; size: few; V: TRBV6-2/TRBV6-3; CDR3: CASSPNGSNQPQHF; DNA: TGTGCCAGCAGTCCCAACGGAAGCAATCAGCCCCAGCATTTT
J: TRBJ1-6; D: -; size: many; V: TRBV4-2; CDR3: CASSQGRAPLAPLHF; DNA: TGTGCCAGCAGCCAAGGGAGGGCCCCCCTAGCACCCCTCCACTTT
J: TRBJ2-7; D: TRBD1; size: few; V: TRBV6-5; CDR3: CASRPPGTGVEQYF; DNA: TGTGCCAGCAGGCCGCCCGGGACAGGGGTCGAGCAGTACTTC
J: TRBJ2-3; D: -; size: few; V: TRBV5-1; CDR3: CASSVGSDTQYF; DNA: TGCGCCAGCAGCGTTGGATCAGATACGCAGTATTTT
J: TRBJ2-5; D: -; size: -; V: TRBV7-6; CDR3: CASRRTEQETQYF; DNA: TGTGCCAGCAGGCGCACAGAACAAGAGACCCAGTACTTC
J: TRBJ2-7; D: TRBD1; size: many; V: TRBV5-6; CDR3: CASRWTGTYEQYF; DNA: TGTGCCAGCAGATGGACAGGGACCTACGAGCAGTACTTC
J: TRBJ1-2; D: -; size: -; V: TRBV11-2; CDR3: CASNRGGANGYTF; DNA: TGTGCCAGCAATCGGGGGGGCGCGAATGGCTACACCTTC